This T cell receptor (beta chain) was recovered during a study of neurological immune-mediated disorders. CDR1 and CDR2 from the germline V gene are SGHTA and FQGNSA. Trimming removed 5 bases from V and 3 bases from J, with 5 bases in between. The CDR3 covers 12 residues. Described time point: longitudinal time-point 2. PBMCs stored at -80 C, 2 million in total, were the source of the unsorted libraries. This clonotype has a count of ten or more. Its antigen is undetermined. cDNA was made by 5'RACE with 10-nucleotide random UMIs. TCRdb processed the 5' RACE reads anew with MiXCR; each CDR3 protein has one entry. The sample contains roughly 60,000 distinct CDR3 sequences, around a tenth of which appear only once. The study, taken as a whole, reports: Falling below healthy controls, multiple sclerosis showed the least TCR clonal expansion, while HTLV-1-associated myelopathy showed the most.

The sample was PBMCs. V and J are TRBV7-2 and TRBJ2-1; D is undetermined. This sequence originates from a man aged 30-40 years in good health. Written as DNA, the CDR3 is TGTGCCAGCAGCCCAAACTACAATGAGCAGTTCTTC. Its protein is CASSPNYNEQFF.